Listed here are 4 T cell receptor beta chains from one sample, sequenced in a study of T cell clonotyping in hematopoietic cell transplantation. The data were produced by immunoSEQ multiplex PCR, yet TCRdb's version contains in-frame clones alone and is incomplete. The sample has some 40,000 clones; less than 95% are singletons. The material sequenced was peripheral blood mononuclear cells. Every receptor here comes from a woman aged 50 to 60 in good health. Some clones in this sample may be carry-over from other donors' samples.

The chain carries TRBV4-1 and TRBJ2-7; D not resolved. CDR1 and CDR2 from the germline V gene are MGHRA and YSYEKL. V dropped 0 bases and J dropped 4 bases, with 10 bases sitting between them. CDR3 length: 14 amino acids. This CDR3 is CASSQERVGYEQYF. The CDR3 DNA follows: TGCGCCAGCAGCCAAGAGCGAGTGGGGTACGAGCAGTACTTC.

The V gene is TRBV6-1, the J gene TRBJ1-2; D gene ambiguous. This CDR3 contains 13 residues. Germline lookup yields CDR1 MNHNS and CDR2 SASEGT. The germline V and J ends were trimmed by 7 bases and 2 bases, with 11 bases remaining between them. This chain's CDR3 is CASIPSPNYGYTF. As DNA, the CDR3 is TGTGCCAGCATCCCCAGCCCCAACTATGGCTACACCTTC.

The rearrangement links TRBV5-1 to TRBJ1-4; tentative D call: TRBD1 (6 bases). CDR1 is SGHRS, CDR2 YFSETQ, per germline. The CDR3 totals 17 residues. V gave up 5 bases and J gave up 0 bases, with 17 bases separating them. The CDR3 DNA reads as TGCGCCAGCAGACAGGGTCTTCTCTTTGCAACTAATGAAAAACTGTTTTTT. The encoded protein is CASRQGLLFATNEKLFF.

The rearrangement uses TRBV7-9 and TRBJ1-2; a weak D match, TRBD1 (5 bases). Trimming pared 5 bases from V and 1 base from J, leaving 14 bases between. CDR3 length: 15 amino acids. The V gene's germline CDR1 is SEHNR and CDR2 FQNEAQ (reference sequence). CDR3 in DNA: TGTGCCAGCAGCCCCGTGGGGGACTATAACTATGGCTACACCTTC. It yields the protein CASSPVGDYNYGYTF.